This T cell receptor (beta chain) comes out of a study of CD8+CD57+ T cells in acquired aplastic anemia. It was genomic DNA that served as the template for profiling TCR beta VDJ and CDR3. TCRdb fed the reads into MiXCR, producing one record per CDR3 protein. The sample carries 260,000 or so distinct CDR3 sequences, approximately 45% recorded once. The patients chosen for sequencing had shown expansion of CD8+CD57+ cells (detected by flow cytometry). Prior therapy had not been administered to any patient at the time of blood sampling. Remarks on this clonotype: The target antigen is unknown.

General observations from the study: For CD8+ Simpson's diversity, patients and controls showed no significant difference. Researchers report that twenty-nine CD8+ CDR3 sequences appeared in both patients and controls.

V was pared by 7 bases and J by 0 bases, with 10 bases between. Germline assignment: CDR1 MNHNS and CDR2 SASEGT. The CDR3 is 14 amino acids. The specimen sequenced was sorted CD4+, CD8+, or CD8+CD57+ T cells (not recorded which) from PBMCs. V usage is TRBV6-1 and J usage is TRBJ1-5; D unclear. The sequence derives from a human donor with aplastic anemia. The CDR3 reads CASKIGVSNQPQHF. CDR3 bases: TGTGCCAGCAAAATCGGGGTTAGCAATCAGCCCCAGCATTTT.